This T cell receptor (beta chain) derives from a study of blood T cell repertoires in COVID-19. In the study overall: Sample material is recorded as cDNA or gDNA derived from T cells, B-cell-depleted T cells, or PBMCs.

Source study methods: Cell counts per sample came from amplifying reference gene primers. Method: immunoSEQ multiplex PCR; TCRdb's copy keeps in-frame clones and lacks some. From that table come the V and J calls and clone size; the DNA was used to work out D and trimming. Of more than 200,000 clones in the sample, around 87% were seen once. Trimming took 4 bases from V and 8 from J; bases not matched to a gene: 10. This CDR3 contains 15 residues. Germline V gives CDR1 SGHDN, CDR2 FVKESK. The material sequenced was PBMCs or T cells enriched from blood (not recorded which). The receptor comes from a man aged 25 to 40 in a cohort exposed to, infected with or recovered from COVID-19 (not recorded which). This chain connects TRBV14 to TRBJ1-4, with 7 bases aligning to TRBD1. Written as DNA, the CDR3 is TGTGCCAGCAGCCCCAACAGGGGTGTTGGAGAAAAACTGTTTTTT. Encoded protein: CASSPNRGVGEKLFF.